The 28 T cell receptor beta chains in this list originate from one sample, sequenced in a study of identical twins. MiXCR was run by TCRdb on the 5' RACE reads, yielding one entry per CDR3 protein. This table holds about 260,000 distinct CDR3 sequences, 7% found once. This same sample was also taken into another study, of yellow fever vaccine responses in identical twins.

Material for sequencing was memory (CD45RO+) T cells sorted from blood. The source is a woman under 30 in good health.

The table lists this clonotype with a few counts. The CDR3 protein is CASTSLPLAGGKNNEQFF. The CDR3 region has the DNA TGTGCCAGCACCTCCCTCCCTCTCGCGGGGGGGAAGAACAATGAGCAGTTCTTC. The chain couples TRBV7-6 to TRBJ2-1, with 9 nucleotides matching TRBD2. In germline, CDR1 is SGHVS, CDR2 FNYEAQ. The CDR3 is 18 amino acids. The V segment lost 7 bases and the J segment 5 bases; nucleotides outside the gene matches: 18.

The chain recombines TRBV7-3 with TRBJ2-3; 8 bases fit TRBD2. The CDR3 covers 16 residues. Trimming cost V 4 bases and J 4 bases; bases outside gene matches: 10. In germline, CDR1 is SGHTA, CDR2 FQGTGA. CDR3 loop: CASSSHGAGGSDTQYF. Here the CDR3 DNA reads TGTGCCAGCAGCTCCCACGGCGCGGGAGGCTCAGATACGCAGTATTTT.

The J gene is TRBJ2-2, the V gene TRBV5-6, with unresolved D. The CDR3 contains 16 residues. Per germline, CDR1 SGHDT and CDR2 YYEEEE. With 3 bases removed from V and 3 bases from J, the gap between germline ends came to 15 bases. CDR3 region: CASSYRVLCYTGELFF. CDR3 sequence (DNA): TGTGCCAGCAGCTACCGGGTCCTCTGCTACACCGGGGAGCTGTTTTTT.

This clonotype was observed at least ten times. The CDR3, as DNA: TGTGCCAGCGGCACAGGGGGGAGTGACACCGGGGAGCTGTTTTTT. Its translation is CASGTGGSDTGELFF. This sequence joins TRBV12-3 or TRBV12-4 and TRBJ2-2; the match to TRBD1 covers 8 bases. The junction had 8 bases not matched to a gene; V was cut back by 8 bases and J by 3 bases. The CDR3 is made up of 15 amino acids.

This clonotype was counted only a few times. This rearrangement joins TRBV6-1 to TRBJ1-1; D not resolved. The CDR3 contains 12 residues. Germline V lookup: CDR1 MNHNS, CDR2 SASEGT. The germline V and J ends were trimmed by 2 bases and 0 bases, with 1 base remaining between them. CDR3 loop: CASSELNTEAFF. DNA of the CDR3: TGTGCCAGCAGTGAACTGAACACTGAAGCTTTCTTT.

The rearrangement links TRBV6-1 to TRBJ2-3; D remains unclear. The CDR3 extends over 15 amino acids. V dropped 4 bases and J dropped 2 bases, with 13 bases sitting between them. The germline V gene has CDR1 MNHNS and CDR2 SASEGT. CDR3 bases: TGTGCCAGCAGTGTTTGGAAGCTCTCCACAGATACGCAGTATTTT. Its translation is CASSVWKLSTDTQYF.

This clonotype came up a few times. V is TRBV3-1 and J is TRBJ2-7; TRBD1 aligns across 7 bases. The V and J ends lost 1 base and 8 bases, in that order; junction bases with no gene match: 8. Germline V gene sequence: CDR1 LGHDT, CDR2 YNNKEL (reference sequence). The CDR3 consists of 14 residues. CDR3 in amino acids: CASSQGNRGAKQYF. The CDR3 coding sequence is TGTGCCAGCAGCCAAGGGAACAGGGGTGCAAAGCAGTACTTC.

This clonotype has just a few counts. J is TRBJ2-1 and V is TRBV2; D is perhaps TRBD1 (6 bases). This CDR3 comprises 14 residues. Germline V gives CDR1 SNHLY, CDR2 FYNNEI. Trimming shortened V by 2 bases and J by 5 bases, and 10 bases separated the two germline ends. Written as DNA, the CDR3 is TGTGCCAGCAGTGAATCCCAGGGGCACAATGAGCAGTTCTTC. It is translated as CASSESQGHNEQFF.

In its sample, this clonotype was seen a few times. The V call is TRBV7-2, the J call TRBJ2-7; 12 bases align to TRBD2. Germline V gene data show CDR1 as SGHTA and CDR2 as FQGNSA. V dropped 6 bases and J dropped 3; count of bases not matched to a gene: 6. The CDR3 is made up of 15 amino acids. The CDR3 DNA follows: TGTGCCAGCAGTCTAGCGGGGGGGCCTTTCTACGAGCAGTACGTC. This codes for CASSLAGGPFYEQYV.

This chain links TRBV6-2 or TRBV6-3 with TRBJ2-7; D is ambiguous. CDR1 is MNHEY, CDR2 SVGEGT, per germline. Trimming stripped 0 bases from V and 0 bases from J, with 0 bases between. This CDR3 spans 12 amino acids. In nucleotides, the CDR3 is TGTGCCAGCAGTTACTCCTCCTACGAGCAGTACGTC. Its translation is CASSYSSYEQYV.

The gene calls are TRBV9 and TRBJ2-1; 8 bases fit TRBD2. There are 19 residues in the CDR3. Per germline, CDR1 SGDLS and CDR2 YYNGEE. The trim removed 4 bases at V and 7 bases at J, leaving 22 bases unmatched. DNA for the CDR3: TGTGCCAGCAGCTCCCCCATGTACGAAACTAGCGGATTAGGAAATGAGCAGTTCTTC. Its protein is CASSSPMYETSGLGNEQFF.

This clonotype was seen ten or more times. The rearrangement uses TRBV18 and TRBJ1-1; a possible D gene is TRBD1 (6 bases). Trimming took 4 bases from V and 1 from J, leaving 13 bases between them. Germline values: CDR1 KGHSH, CDR2 LQKENI. The CDR3 totals 15 residues. CDR3 in amino acids: CASSLHTGSNTEAFF. The CDR3 bases are TGTGCCAGCTCACTACACACAGGGTCGAACACTGAAGCTTTCTTT.

The chain links TRBV25-1 to TRBJ2-7; possible D gene TRBD1, 5 bases. Trimming took 3 bases from V and 5 from J, leaving 14 bases between them. The CDR3 has 14 amino acids. Germline CDR1 MGHDK, CDR2 SYGVNS. CDR3 region: CASSDRAERDEQYF. The CDR3 region has the DNA TGTGCCAGCAGTGACAGGGCCGAACGGGACGAGCAGTACTTC.

This clonotype appeared many times. The rearrangement links TRBV10-3 to TRBJ2-7; 14 bases fit TRBD2. Per the germline V gene, CDR1 is ENHRY and CDR2 is SYGVKD. The CDR3 has 15 residues. Germline trimming cut 6 bases from V and 2 bases from J; bases unmatched to any gene: 3. CDR3 sequence reads: CAIRKGLAGAYEQYF. The CDR3 DNA sequence: TGTGCCATCAGGAAGGGACTAGCGGGAGCCTACGAGCAGTACTTC.

The chain is built from TRBV2 and TRBJ2-1, with D unresolved. CDR3 length equals 13 residues. Germline V gene lookup returns CDR1 SNHLY and CDR2 FYNNEI. The V gene lost 7 bases and the J gene lost 7 bases, with 14 bases spanning the gap. The DNA of the CDR3 is TGTGCCAGCACCCTGAGAGTAGCTAATGAGCAGTTCTTC. Protein sequence: CASTLRVANEQFF.

This clonotype was seen many times. The rearrangement links TRBV7-2 to TRBJ2-5, with 9 bases aligning to TRBD2. The germline V gene encodes CDR1 SGHTA and CDR2 FQGNSA. V lost 1 base to trimming and J lost 4 bases; unmatched junction nucleotides: 4. The CDR3 has 15 residues. CDR3 amino acids: CASSLGAGGLETQYF. CDR3 nucleotides: TGTGCCAGCAGCTTAGGGGCGGGGGGGCTAGAGACCCAGTACTTC.

This clonotype has a handful of counts. The genes are TRBV11-1 and TRBJ2-1; 11 nucleotides align to TRBD2. In germline, CDR1 is SGHAT, CDR2 FQDESV (reference sequence). V gave up 0 bases and J gave up 8 bases; unmatched junction bases: 12. The CDR3 totals 18 residues. This CDR3 reads CASSLALASGGSFDEQFF. The CDR3 DNA follows: TGTGCCAGCAGCTTAGCGTTGGCTAGCGGGGGGTCTTTCGATGAGCAGTTCTTC.

In its sample, this clonotype was seen a few times. This chain links TRBV3-1 with TRBJ2-1; 8 positions agree with TRBD2. This CDR3 comprises 16 residues. The V gene end was trimmed by 0 bases and the J gene end by 12 bases; junction bases not matched to a gene: 13. CDR1 and CDR2 (germline): LGHDT, YNNKEL (reference sequence). The CDR3 DNA sequence: TGTGCCAGCAGCCAAGATCTTACGGGAGGGCCAATGGGGCAGTTCTTC. Its translation is CASSQDLTGGPMGQFF.

This clonotype was counted a few times. The chain is built from TRBV24-1 and TRBJ2-1, with 9 nucleotides matching TRBD2. The CDR3 runs to 16 residues. The V segment lost 3 bases and the J segment 3 bases; nucleotides outside the gene matches: 5. The germline gives CDR1 KGHDR, CDR2 SFDVKD. The CDR3 is CATSDSGLASYNEQFF. Written as DNA, the CDR3 is TGTGCCACCAGTGATAGCGGACTAGCGAGCTACAATGAGCAGTTCTTC.

This clonotype qualifies as medium-sized (0.01 to 0.1%). The V call is TRBV7-9, the J call TRBJ2-2, with a possible D match to TRBD1 (6 bases). V lost 5 bases to trimming and J lost 5 bases, with 12 bases between them. Germline V gene sequence: CDR1 SEHNR, CDR2 FQNEAQ (reference sequence). The CDR3 length is 14 residues. The CDR3 DNA is TGTGCCAGCAGCCCCCCCCAGGGGACCGGGGAGCTGTTTTTT. This codes for CASSPPQGTGELFF.

There are many counts of this clonotype. The V gene is TRBV24-1, the J gene TRBJ2-1; either TRBD1 or TRBD2 may fit D (6 bases each). Germline CDR1 and CDR2: KGHDR and SFDVKD. The CDR3 is 15 amino acids. V was shortened by 9 bases and J by 7 bases, with 21 bases between the two germline ends. The CDR3 region has the DNA TGTGCCACCGGAGACTTCCGGGGGCAGTTAAATGAGCAGTTCTTC. As protein: CATGDFRGQLNEQFF.

This clonotype was observed at least ten times. This chain joins TRBV29-1 and TRBJ2-3; 8 nucleotides align to TRBD2. With V trimmed by 3 bases and J by 3 bases, 11 bases remained unmatched. The length of the CDR3 is 16 residues. CDR1 is SQVTM, CDR2 ANQGSEA, per germline. The CDR3 loop reads CSVEAGGYLGTDTQYF. The CDR3 nucleotides read TGCAGCGTTGAGGCGGGGGGATACTTAGGGACAGATACGCAGTATTTT.

This clonotype was picked up a small number of times. The chain couples TRBV11-2 to TRBJ2-7; 8 bases match TRBD2. The J segment lost 4 bases and the V segment lost 5 bases, leaving 10 bases of the junction unmatched. This CDR3 is built from 15 residues. Germline CDR1 and CDR2: SGHAT and FQNNGV. CDR3 amino acids: CASSQHSGTVYEQYF. Here the CDR3 DNA reads TGTGCCAGCAGCCAGCATAGCGGGACCGTGTACGAGCAGTACTTC.

This clonotype appeared many times. The rearrangement uses TRBV7-3 and TRBJ2-2; 11 positions match TRBD2. The length of the CDR3 is 16 residues. Unmatched junction bases numbered 9, after V lost 5 bases and J lost 7 bases. CDR1 and CDR2 from the germline V gene are SGHTA and FQGTGA. The DNA for the CDR3 is TGTGCCAGCAGCCCGATAGCGGGAGGGATGGACGGGGAGCTGTTTTTT. Residues: CASSPIAGGMDGELFF.

V usage is TRBV6-1 and J usage is TRBJ2-3; D might be TRBD1 (7 bases). Germline V lookup: CDR1 MNHNS, CDR2 SASEGT. Trimming took off 5 bases at V and 4 bases at J, with 22 bases between the two ends. This CDR3 region has 17 residues. Here the CDR3 DNA reads TGTGCCAGCAGTCTCACGCCGGGACAGTCGGGGGCAGATACGCAGTATTTT. Its translation: CASSLTPGQSGADTQYF.

Here the CDR3 reads CASSSTGVDGYTF. CDR3 DNA: TGTGCCAGCAGTTCGACAGGGGTGGATGGCTACACCTTC. The chain employs TRBV12-3 or TRBV12-4 and TRBJ1-2, with 8 positions matching TRBD1. With 4 bases clipped from V and 6 bases from J, the junction kept 4 bases outside the gene matches. This CDR3 has 13 residues.

On this clonotype itself: This sequence may be a read error, since a much larger clone differs from it by one base. The gene calls are TRBV12-3 or TRBV12-4 and TRBJ2-1; 11 positions match TRBD2. CDR3 length equals 14 residues. The DNA for the CDR3 is TGTGCCAGCAGTGTCCATAGCGGGAGGGCCGAGCCGTTCTTC. Its protein is CASSVHSGRAEPFF.

The V and J genes are TRBV6-1 and TRBJ2-5; the match to TRBD1 covers 9 bases. Germline CDR1 reads MNHNS; CDR2 reads SASEGT. Trimming removed 6 bases from V and 7 bases from J; junction bases left unmatched: 9. The CDR3 runs to 14 residues. This chain's CDR3 is CASSRQGGIGTQYF. CDR3 nucleotide sequence: TGTGCCAGCAGCCGACAGGGGGGTATTGGGACCCAGTACTTC.